The 2 T cell receptor beta chains below come from one sample, sequenced in a study of T cells after yellow fever vaccination. MiXCR was run by TCRdb on the 5' RACE reads, yielding one entry per CDR3 protein. The sample consists of 60,000 to 95,000 distinct CDR3 sequences, 7.3% of them appearing once. This specimen consisted of CD8+ T cells sorted from PBMCs, obtained more than 8 days after the first yellow fever vaccination. These receptors were obtained from a man in his late teens or twenties who received the YFV17D yellow fever vaccine.

The chain is built from TRBV5-1 and TRBJ2-7; TRBD1 aligns across 8 bases. CDR3 length: 14 residues. The trim removed 4 bases at V and 6 bases at J, leaving 9 bases unmatched. Germline V CDR1 and CDR2: SGHRS, YFSETQ. The CDR3 region is CASSPYRGSGEQYF. The CDR3, as DNA: TGCGCCAGCAGCCCGTACAGGGGGAGCGGCGAGCAGTACTTC.

This sequence joins TRBV20-1 and TRBJ2-7, with D unresolved. Trimming shortened V by 0 bases and J by 2 bases, and 8 bases separated the two germline ends. The CDR3 is 13 residues long. Germline CDR1 DFQATT, CDR2 SNEGSKA (reference sequence). CDR3 bases: TGCAGTGCTAGAGATAGTGAAACCTACGAGCAGTACGTC. Translating it yields CSARDSETYEQYV.